This T cell receptor (beta chain) was sequenced in a study of T cells in Graves' hyperthyroidism and ophthalmopathy. TCR beta CDR3 region amplification was performed from RNA transcripts. HTBI primers were employed in a first-round RT-PCR of the TCR CDR3. TCRdb re-analysed the multiplex PCR reads in MiXCR, keeping a single row per CDR3 protein. The sample includes hundreds of thousands of distinct CDR3 sequences, over 12% of them seen just once. Whole-study results and caveats: Model output signaled ophthalmopathy a median roughly 6 months ahead of onset. Most clonotypes expanded in the thyroid (above 0.001) were also present in blood.

For ophthalmopathy patients, the Clinical Activity Score was at least 3 and the NOSPECS grade at least 4; duration was under 3 months. Out of over 9 ml of fresh peripheral blood came the PBMCs. Concerning this clonotype: Its antigen is undetermined.

The TCR sequence derives from a woman aged 40-49 years with Graves' ophthalmopathy. Sequenced material: blood.

CDR3 bases: TGTGCCAGCATCCCCCCTACAGGGCTGCCCGGGGAGCTGTTTTTT. Protein: CASIPPTGLPGELFF. This sequence joins TRBV25-1 and TRBJ2-2; D might be TRBD1 (6 bases). The germline V gene has CDR1 MGHDK and CDR2 SYGVNS. This CDR3 comprises 15 residues. The V end was cut by 7 bases, the J end by 6 bases, with 18 bases between.